A selection of T cell receptor beta chains follows, all from one sample in a study of blood T cell repertoires in COVID-19. Here immunoSEQ multiplex PCR was the method, and the copy in TCRdb shows in-frame clones only, minus some. The repertoire holds 380,000 or so clones, roughly 77% seen once, with about 1.2% in the top ten. Sequences were obtained from peripheral blood. These receptors were obtained from a human donor with acute or convalescent COVID-19. The donor label of this sample is uncertain. CDR3s leave out the opening cysteine and the closing phenylalanine or tryptophan. Where a row states a size, it is once, few, many or the class of an expanded clone; other rows omit it.

j_call clone_size v_call cdr3_aa
TRBJ2-1 NA TRBV5-1 ASSPHTSSGGAVYEQF
TRBJ2-1 few TRBV7-9 ASSPDRDYYYLNYNEQF
TRBJ2-7 NA TRBV27 ASSFRGQRGTHSYEQY
TRBJ1-2 NA TRBV19 ASSIKSTGGYT
TRBJ2-3 NA TRBV19 ASSGSTDTQY
TRBJ1-2 once TRBV5-1 ASSLNSQGDGYT
TRBJ1-1 NA TRBV6-5 ASSHKLTGRAF
TRBJ2-3 NA TRBV5-1 ASSLRGSTDTQY
TRBJ2-2 NA TRBV5-1 ASRVGSGGYTGELF
TRBJ2-2 NA TRBV19 ASSISRPGQGGSGELF
TRBJ2-7 NA TRBV5-1 ASSLVWGRQGRNEQY
TRBJ2-7 NA TRBV11-2 ASSSGGQANYEQY
TRBJ1-2 NA TRBV11-2 ASSFGTPRYGYT
TRBJ2-3 NA TRBV6-1 ASSISGGATDTQY
TRBJ1-2 NA TRBV5-1 ASSLESTGWGYT
TRBJ2-7 NA TRBV2 ASSEIGTSGLIAYEQY
TRBJ2-7 NA TRBV19 ASSIDRGSEQY
TRBJ1-1 NA TRBV7-2 ASSPLGGWNTEAF
TRBJ1-2 NA TRBV5-1 ASSLETTGTGGYT
TRBJ1-1 once TRBV10-2 ASNEQGGTEAF
TRBJ2-1 NA TRBV6-5 ASSSGLAEF
TRBJ1-1 once TRBV29-1 SFRQTNTEAF
TRBJ2-5 NA TRBV6-2/TRBV6-3 ASSYTGTTQETQY
TRBJ2-2 NA TRBV6-5 ASSYRPRMTLELF
TRBJ1-3 NA TRBV11-2 ASSLQGPGNTIY
TRBJ1-2 NA TRBV14 ASSQEGTGFDYGYT
TRBJ2-3 NA TRBV6-5 ASSSGGGGTDTQY
TRBJ1-1 NA TRBV7-9 ASSLAGRGLPAF
TRBJ1-3 once TRBV3-1/TRBV3-2 ASSQGAHGSSGNTIY
TRBJ1-2 once TRBV12-3/TRBV12-4 ASSQGGGDGYT
TRBJ2-7 NA TRBV28 ASSFPRGRATYEQY
TRBJ1-1 NA TRBV19 ASRGAGAGTEAF
TRBJ2-3 NA TRBV7-9 ASSQGWAPVANASQY
TRBJ2-3 NA TRBV5-1 ASSPWAQSTDTQY
TRBJ2-3 NA TRBV5-1 ASSFSVLAGAADTQY
TRBJ1-5 NA TRBV6-2/TRBV6-3 ASSYGTNSNQPQH
TRBJ1-1 NA TRBV12-5 ASGLKGSTEAF
TRBJ2-7 NA TRBV28 ASSDRDISAYEQY
TRBJ1-5 NA TRBV7-9 ASSSISIGRKH
TRBJ2-3 NA TRBV19 ASSRTSGDTDTQY
TRBJ1-5 NA TRBV6-2/TRBV6-3 ASSPGTGFYQPQH
TRBJ2-4 NA TRBV2 ASSEDVGQIKNIQY
TRBJ1-3 NA TRBV7-9 ASSQGQAGYGDTIY
TRBJ2-1 NA TRBV19 ASSIGAARDEQF
TRBJ1-4 once TRBV7-2 ASSLDPSKQGLREKLF